Sequencing of this TCR beta chain was carried out in a study of T cells in Graves' hyperthyroidism and ophthalmopathy. Study in general: Peripheral blood samples were taken at initial diagnosis, prior to any treatment.

This clonotype was seen ten or more times. TCR beta CDR3 regions were amplified from RNA. First-round RT-PCR of the TCR CDR3 relied on the HTBI primer set. Via MiXCR, TCRdb re-called the multiplex PCR reads, giving one row per CDR3 protein. The repertoire holds 300,000 to 400,000 distinct CDR3 sequences, with roughly 18% as singletons. The CDR3 loop spans 14 amino acids. The germline CDR1 and CDR2 sequences are GTSNPN and SVGIG (reference sequence). Trimming pared 0 bases from V and 5 bases from J, leaving 13 bases between. This receptor was identified in a woman aged 45-59 years with Graves' hyperthyroidism. The specimen sequenced was blood. V and J are TRBV30 and TRBJ1-1, with D perhaps matching TRBD1 (5 bases). The chain's CDR3 is CAWSVGPGRTEAFF. The DNA of the CDR3 is TGTGCCTGGAGTGTAGGTCCAGGGCGGACTGAAGCTTTCTTT.